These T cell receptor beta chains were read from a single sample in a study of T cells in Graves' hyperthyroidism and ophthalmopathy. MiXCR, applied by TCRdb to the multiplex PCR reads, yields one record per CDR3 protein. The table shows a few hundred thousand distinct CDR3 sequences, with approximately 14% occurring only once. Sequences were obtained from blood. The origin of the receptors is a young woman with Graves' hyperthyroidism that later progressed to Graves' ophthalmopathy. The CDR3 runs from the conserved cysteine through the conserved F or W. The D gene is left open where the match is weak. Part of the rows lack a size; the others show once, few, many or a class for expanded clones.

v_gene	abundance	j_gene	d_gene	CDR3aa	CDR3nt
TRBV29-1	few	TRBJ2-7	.	CSAGKEREQYF	TGCAGCGCTGGAAAAGAACGGGAGCAGTACTTC
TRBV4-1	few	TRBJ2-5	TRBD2	CASSREGWGGETQYF	TGCGCCAGCAGCCGGGAGGGCTGGGGGGGAGAGACCCAGTACTTC
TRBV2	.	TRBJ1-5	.	CASSGRLHGNQPQHF	TGTGCCAGCAGTGGGAGACTCCACGGCAATCAGCCCCAGCATTTT
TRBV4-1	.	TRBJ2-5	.	CASSQDGIMETQYF	TGCGCCAGCAGCCAAGATGGCATAATGGAGACCCAGTACTTC
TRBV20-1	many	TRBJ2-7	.	CSARARVLGYEQYF	TGCAGTGCTAGAGCCCGGGTACTAGGCTACGAGCAGTACTTC
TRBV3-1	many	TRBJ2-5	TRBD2	CASSQDAFREGRRETQYF	TGTGCCAGCAGCCAAGATGCATTCCGGGAGGGCCGGAGAGAGACCCAGTACTTC
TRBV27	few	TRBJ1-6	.	CASSSTSNNSPLHF	TGTGCCAGCAGTTCAACAAGCAATAATTCACCCCTCCACTTT
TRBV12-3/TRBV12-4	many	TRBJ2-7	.	CASSVDKTYEQYF	TGTGCCAGCAGTGTGGACAAGACCTACGAGCAGTACTTC
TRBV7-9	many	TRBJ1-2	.	CASSQTGNYGYTF	TGTGCCAGCAGCCAAACAGGGAACTATGGCTACACCTTC
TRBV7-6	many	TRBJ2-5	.	CASSLGSRETQYF	TGTGCCAGCAGCTTAGGCAGTAGGGAGACCCAGTACTTC
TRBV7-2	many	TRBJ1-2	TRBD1	CASIQTGGSYGYTF	TGTGCCAGCATCCAGACAGGGGGCAGCTATGGCTACACCTTC